This entry lists 5 T cell receptor beta chains sequenced from one sample in a study of cytomegalovirus exposure and HLA in healthy donors. PCR involved 60 Vbeta and 13 Jbeta primers. Sequencing used immunoSEQ multiplex PCR; TCRdb keeps in-frame clones, though not all of them. The sample shows under 150,000 clones, less than 80% of them seen only once. The material sequenced was PBMCs. Receptor source: a woman aged 35 to 49 in good health and CMV-seropositive.

This clone has a handful of counts. The chain links TRBV6-1 to TRBJ2-3; D is unclear. CDR1 MNHNS and CDR2 SASEGT come from the germline V gene. This CDR3 has 15 amino acids. The V and J ends lost 1 base and 3 bases respectively, with 11 bases between them. The CDR3 spells CASSEGRFGTDTQYF. In nucleotides, the CDR3 is TGTGCCAGCAGTGAAGGGCGGTTCGGGACAGATACGCAGTATTTT.

Remarks on this clone: Mismatch with germline at one junction end may stem from a read error. The chain is built from TRBV7-9 and TRBJ1-1; 7 positions agree with TRBD1. Germline-derived CDR1 and CDR2 are SEHNR and FQNEAQ (reference sequence). The CDR3 sequence is 19 residues long. CDR3 DNA sequence: TGTTCCAGCAGCTTAGTTCGGGTGGGGGCGGGACAGTTGAACACTGAAGCTTTCTTT. It translates to CSSSLVRVGAGQLNTEAFF.

CDR3 nucleotide sequence: TGTGCCAGCAGTGCAACAGGGGGAGCTACGCAGTATTTT. This encodes CASSATGGATQYF. The chain has TRBV6-1 and TRBJ2-3, with 8 bases aligning to TRBD1. Germline CDR1 and CDR2: MNHNS and SASEGT. J gave up 8 bases and V 4 bases, and 5 bases lay outside the gene matches. This CDR3 has 13 amino acids.

The J gene is TRBJ1-5, the V gene TRBV10-1, with D possibly being TRBD1 (5 bases). With 1 base removed from V and 6 bases from J, the gap between germline ends came to 13 bases. Germline V gene sequence: CDR1 WNHNN, CDR2 SYGVQD (reference sequence). The CDR3 length is 15 residues. The CDR3 bases are TGCGCCAGCAGTGAGTGGGGGAGGGAGATTCAGCCCCAGCATTTT. It translates to CASSEWGREIQPQHF.

The chain combines TRBV14 with TRBJ2-3, with D possibly matching TRBD2 (5 bases). CDR1 and CDR2 (germline): SGHDN, FVKESK. Between the trimmed V and J ends, which lost 4 bases and 6 bases, there was a span of 8 bases. The CDR3 consists of 12 residues. The DNA for the CDR3 is TGTGCCAGCAGCCCTTCGGGGGATACGCAGTATTTT. This translates into CASSPSGDTQYF.